This TCR beta chain was identified in a study of T-cell reconstitution after alpha-beta-depleted transplantation in children listed by TCRdb under 2016. Study-wide context: Using TCR repertoire profiling, the study quantitatively followed how T-cell immune reconstitution unfolded in children after TCRalphabeta/CD19-depleted allogeneic hematopoietic cell transplantation.

Sample treatment or condition, as interpreted from the label and publication: allogeneic hematopoietic cell transplantation with graft depleted of TCRalphabeta T cells and CD19 B cells. The transplant recipients were children given TCRalphabeta/CD19-depleted allogeneic hematopoietic cell grafts. Broad study findings and their caveats: The high TCRbeta diversity at day 60 in some patients was ascribed to recipient T cells and intrathymic progenitors that had survived conditioning. Hyperexpanded clone frequencies declined over subsequent months; after one year, T-cell counts and TCRbeta diversity were mostly attributed to newly produced T cells. The apparently early recovery of alphabetaT-cell counts about two months after transplant reportedly depended on only several hundred rapidly expanded clones that came from non-depleted graft cells.

The method was PCR. TCRdb records Illumina HiSeq 2500 as the sequencer. Molecular barcoding was employed in the preparation of TCR libraries, with unique molecular identifiers being used to normalize TCRbeta repertoire quantification. Clones were called with MiXCR by TCRdb after fastp trimmed the public reads at Q25, and only in-frame beta chains were retained. Each record represents a unique CDR3 protein, reported with the most common genes and DNA among its rows. Here the sample has around 490,000 distinct CDR3 sequences; about an eighth occur a single time. Of the sample, approximately 14% falls within the top ten clones. Trimming takes 7 bases from V and 4 bases from J, and the germline ends sit 20 bases apart. The CDR3 sequence holds 15 residues, the cysteine and phenylalanine included. CDR3 DNA is the only sequence kept; it has 45 bases, read in frame from the first base. The germline V gene specifies SGDLS as CDR1 and YYNGEE as CDR2.

Turning to this clonotype: It has no known antigen specificity. There are no base qualities to consult, and no much larger clone falls within one base.

The TCR comes from a female patient between 2 and 10 years old who had a stem cell transplant for aplastic anemia, so the T cells may come from the graft donor. The sample consisted of PBMCs, mostly from graft donor cells, taken 180 days after TCRalphabeta/CD19-depleted stem cell transplant. The chain joins TRBV9 to TRBJ1-2, with no confidently assigned D gene. The CDR3 region: CASSLYLGRIYGYTF. The DNA sequence is as follows: TGTGCCAGCTCCCTTTACCTCGGGCGGATCTATGGCTACACCTTC.